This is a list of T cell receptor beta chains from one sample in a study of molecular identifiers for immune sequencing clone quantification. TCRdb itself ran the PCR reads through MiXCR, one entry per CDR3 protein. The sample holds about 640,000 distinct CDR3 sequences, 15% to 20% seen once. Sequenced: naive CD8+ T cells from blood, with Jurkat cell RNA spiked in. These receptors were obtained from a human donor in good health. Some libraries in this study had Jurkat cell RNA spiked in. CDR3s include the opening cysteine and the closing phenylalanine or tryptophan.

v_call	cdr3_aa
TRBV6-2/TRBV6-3	CASSYWVGGLETQYF
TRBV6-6	CASSSPLTASSSSTDTQYF
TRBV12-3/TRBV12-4	CASSLELDGMTNYGCTF
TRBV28	CASSSGHFQFNTGELFF
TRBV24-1	CATSDSILAGGYTGELFF
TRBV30	CAWALQGWSQPQHF
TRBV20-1	CSPYSPGGIYEQYF
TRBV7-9	CASSTAGLAKNIQYF
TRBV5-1	CASSLEGRVDEQYF
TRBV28	CASSSLGDQPQHF
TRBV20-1	CSARDGGQAIYEQYF
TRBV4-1	CASSRTWQGLDTQYF
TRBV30	CAWSYRLAGGTDTQYF
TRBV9	CASSYGPGTQYF
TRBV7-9	CASSLALEGGLNTQYF
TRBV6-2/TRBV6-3	CASSYGLAVYNEQFF
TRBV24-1	CATSDLAAAYEQYF
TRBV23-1	CANRTKREALSYEQYF
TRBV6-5	CASSTQRSPLHF
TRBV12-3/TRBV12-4	CASRFGGVGTGELFF
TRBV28	CASSFTIAEGMDTGELFF
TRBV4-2	CTSSQGTGGNEQYF
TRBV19	CSSSMTGGLGYTF
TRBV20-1	CSAQVPKALRDTQYF
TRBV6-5	CASRQRRGSYNEQFF